The 15 T cell receptor beta chains presented below share a single source sample, sequenced in a study of shared clonotypes between healthy human individuals. Clones were read by immunoSEQ multiplex PCR, and TCRdb kept only the in-frame ones, dropping some. Of some 490,000 clones in the sample, roughly 80% are singletons; the top ten hold around 12%. Sequencing input: PBMCs. These receptors were collected from a woman in her thirties or forties in good health. Some clones in this sample may be carry-over from other donors' samples.

The J gene is TRBJ2-2, the V gene TRBV7-3; TRBD2 agrees at 10 bases. This CDR3 is 16 amino acids long. V was pared by 5 bases and J by 5 bases, with 8 bases of the junction left unmatched. Germline CDR1 is SGHTA and CDR2 is FQGTGA. CDR3 sequence: CASSKQAGGNTGELFF. The CDR3 nucleotides are TGTGCCAGCAGCAAACAAGCGGGAGGGAATACCGGGGAGCTGTTTTTT.

The chain uses TRBV5-1 and TRBJ1-1; D perhaps matches TRBD1 (6 bases). Per germline, CDR1 SGHRS and CDR2 YFSETQ. The CDR3 contains 16 residues. V was pared by 0 bases and J by 1 base, with 13 bases between. Written as DNA, the CDR3 is TGCGCCAGCAGCTTGGACCCTCGAGGGGGGAACACTGAAGCTTTCTTT. Translating gives CASSLDPRGGNTEAFF. Complete variable domain (other parts from reference TRBV5-1 and TRBJ1-1): KAGVTQTPRYLIKTRGQQVTLSCSPISGHRSVSWYQQTPGQGLQFLFEYFSETQRNKGNFPGRFSGRQFSNSRSEMNVSTLELGDSALYLCASSLDPRGGNTEAFFGQGTRLTVV.

With regard to this clone: The junction departs from germline at one end; a sequencing error may be responsible. The sample carries other DNA sequences with the same CDR3. The CDR3 sequence: CASSQEAVSYEQYF. The CDR3 DNA follows: TGCGCCAGCAGTCAAGAGGCAGTCTCCTACGAGCAGTACTTC. The chain is built from TRBV4-3 and TRBJ2-7; D gene ambiguous. The CDR3 is made up of 14 amino acids. The germline V gene encodes CDR1 LGHNA and CDR2 YSLEER.

The chain joins TRBV5-8 to TRBJ1-1, with no clear D. V lost 1 base to trimming and J lost 4 bases, with 8 bases between them. Germline lookup yields CDR1 SGHTS and CDR2 YDEGEE. The length of the CDR3 is 13 residues. CDR3 nucleotides: TGTGCCAGCAGCTTGACTGAGGGCACTGAAGCTTTCTTT. Protein sequence: CASSLTEGTEAFF.

Note on this clone: It is likely a read error: a sequence one base away is far more abundant. The final CDR3 position lacks the conserved phenylalanine or tryptophan, pointing to a likely read error. The J gene is TRBJ1-1, the V gene TRBV30, with 9 bases fitting TRBD1. The length of the CDR3 is 16 residues. The germline gives CDR1 GTSNPN, CDR2 SVGIG (reference sequence). The J segment lost 1 base and the V segment lost 7 bases, leaving 13 bases of the junction unmatched. DNA for the CDR3: TGTGCCTACATAGTCCCGGGACAGGGATCGAACACTGAAGCTTTCTCT. This translates into CAYIVPGQGSNTEAFS.

On this clone: One base separates it from a far larger clone, so it is likely a read error. The gene calls are TRBV6-6 and TRBJ1-1, with D unresolved. The germline V and J ends were trimmed by 0 bases and 1 base, with 12 bases remaining between them. This CDR3 is built from 16 residues. Germline V gene sequence: CDR1 MNHNY, CDR2 SVGAGI (reference sequence). The CDR3 bases are TGTGCCAGCAGTTACTCGGGCCGAGGACCGAACACTGAAGCTTTCTTT. Residues: CASSYSGRGPNTEAFF.

This clone was recorded a few times. The chain recombines TRBV28 with TRBJ1-5; D gene unclear. From germline, CDR1 is MDHEN and CDR2 SYDVKM. Trimming shortened V by 6 bases and J by 8 bases, and 20 bases separated the two germline ends. This CDR3 has 15 residues. The CDR3 spells CASSSPRASDKPQHF. DNA of the CDR3: TGTGCCAGCAGCTCCCCTAGAGCGTCTGATAAGCCCCAGCATTTT. The variable domain in full, with the rest retrieved from reference TRBV28 and TRBJ1-5, is DVKVTQSSRYLVKRTGEKVFLECVQDMDHENMFWYRQDPGLGLRLIYFSYDVKMKEKGDIPEGYSVSREKKERFSLILESASTNQTSMYLCASSSPRASDKPQHFGDGTRLSIL.

The chain uses TRBV7-8 and TRBJ1-3; 7 nucleotides agree with TRBD1. Germline CDR1 reads SGHVS; CDR2 reads FQNEAQ. This CDR3 has 16 residues. V lost 2 bases and J lost 6; bases outside the gene matches: 10. CDR3 sequence (DNA): TGTGCCAGCAGCTTACCCGCAGGGGGATTGGAAAACACCATATATTTT. This codes for CASSLPAGGLENTIYF.

This clone was picked up a small number of times. The chain combines TRBV19 with TRBJ1-5, with D perhaps TRBD1 (6 bases). The V and J ends lost 8 bases and 6 bases respectively, with 14 bases between them. The CDR3 spans 13 residues. Germline V gene sequence: CDR1 LNHDA, CDR2 SQIVND (reference sequence). For the CDR3, the DNA is TGTGCCAGTGGCAATTGGGGGCCTCAGCCCCAGCATTTT. Its translation is CASGNWGPQPQHF.

The chain recombines TRBV5-1 with TRBJ2-6; TRBD1 agrees at 8 bases. This CDR3 comprises 24 residues. Trimming removed 0 bases from V and 1 base from J; junction bases left unmatched: 24. Looked up from germline, CDR1 is SGHRS and CDR2 is YFSETQ. The CDR3 here is CASSLAGGAIGNYVAGSGANVLTF. DNA of the CDR3: TGCGCCAGCAGCTTGGCAGGGGGCGCGATCGGGAACTATGTGGCGGGGTCTGGGGCCAACGTCCTGACTTTC.

On this clone: Other DNA sequences within the sample encode an identical CDR3. The chain has TRBV28 and TRBJ1-5; 8 bases fit TRBD1. Losses at the gene ends were 8 bases for V and 0 bases for J; bases not matched to a gene: 6. The CDR3 is 15 residues long. The V gene's germline CDR1 is MDHEN and CDR2 SYDVKM. CDR3 coding DNA: TGTGCCAGCGCCCGGACAGGGTTTAGCAATCAGCCCCAGCATTTT. Its protein product is CASARTGFSNQPQHF.

This clone has a handful of counts. The chain couples TRBV6-5 to TRBJ2-1; 9 positions agree with TRBD1. This CDR3 has 16 residues. The V gene's germline CDR1 is MNHEY and CDR2 SVGAGI. The V segment lost 2 bases and the J segment 9 bases; nucleotides outside the gene matches: 11. The CDR3 loop reads CASSYRRQGDRIEQFF. DNA of the CDR3: TGTGCCAGCAGTTACCGGAGACAGGGGGATCGGATTGAGCAGTTCTTC.

As for this clone: Other DNA sequences in the sample encode the same CDR3. This CDR3 reads CASSFSGRTDTQYF. Here the CDR3 DNA reads TGTGCCAGCAGCTTTAGCGGGAGGACAGATACGCAGTATTTT. This chain connects TRBV5-4 to TRBJ2-3; 10 positions match TRBD2. The CDR3 sequence is 14 residues long. CDR1 and CDR2 from the germline V gene are SGHNT and YYREEE (reference sequence). With 2 bases clipped from V and 3 bases from J, the junction kept 0 bases outside the gene matches.

The chain combines TRBV7-9 with TRBJ2-1; tentatively, D is TRBD1 (7 bases). The CDR3 is made up of 19 amino acids. Trimming took 5 bases from V and 4 from J, leaving 27 bases between them. Germline V gives CDR1 SEHNR, CDR2 FQNEAQ (reference sequence). CDR3 amino acids: CASSLASTGAGIRYNEQFF. CDR3 sequence (DNA): TGTGCCAGCAGCCTCGCGAGTACAGGGGCGGGAATCCGGTACAATGAGCAGTTCTTC.

The rearrangement links TRBV7-2 to TRBJ1-6; unclear D gene. The CDR3 length is 18 residues. V dropped 1 base and J dropped 2 bases, with 15 bases sitting between them. Germline V gene data show CDR1 as SGHTA and CDR2 as FQGNSA. The CDR3 DNA follows: TGTGCCAGCAGCTTAGAGTTCGTGGGGAGGACCTATAATTCACCCCTCCACTTT. It yields the protein CASSLEFVGRTYNSPLHF.